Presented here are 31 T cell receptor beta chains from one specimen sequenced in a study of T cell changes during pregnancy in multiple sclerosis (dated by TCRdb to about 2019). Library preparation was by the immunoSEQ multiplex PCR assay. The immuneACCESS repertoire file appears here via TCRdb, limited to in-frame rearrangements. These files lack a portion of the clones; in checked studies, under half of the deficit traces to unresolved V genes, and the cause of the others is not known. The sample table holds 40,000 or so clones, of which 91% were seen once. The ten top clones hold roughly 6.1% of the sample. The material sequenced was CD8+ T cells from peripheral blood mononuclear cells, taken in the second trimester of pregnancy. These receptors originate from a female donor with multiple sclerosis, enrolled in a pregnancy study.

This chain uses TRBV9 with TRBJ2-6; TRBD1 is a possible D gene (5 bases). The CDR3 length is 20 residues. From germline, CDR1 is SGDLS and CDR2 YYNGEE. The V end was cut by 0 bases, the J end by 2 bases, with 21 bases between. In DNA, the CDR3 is TGTGCCAGCAGCGTAGCCCAGGGTGGTTTTTTTCAGCCTGGGGCCAACGTCCTGACTTTC. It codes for CASSVAQGGFFQPGANVLTF.

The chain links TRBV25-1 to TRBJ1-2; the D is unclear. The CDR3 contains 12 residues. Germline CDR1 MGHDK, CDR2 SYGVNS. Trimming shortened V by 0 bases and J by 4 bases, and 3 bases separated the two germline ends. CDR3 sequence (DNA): TGTGCCAGCAGTGAATACAGCTATGGCTACACCTTC. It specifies CASSEYSYGYTF.

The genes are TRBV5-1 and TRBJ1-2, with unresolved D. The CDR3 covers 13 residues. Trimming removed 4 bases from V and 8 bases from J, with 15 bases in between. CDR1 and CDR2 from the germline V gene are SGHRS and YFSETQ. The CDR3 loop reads CASSLTDAGGYTF. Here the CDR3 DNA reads TGCGCCAGCAGCCTAACAGACGCTGGCGGCTACACCTTC.

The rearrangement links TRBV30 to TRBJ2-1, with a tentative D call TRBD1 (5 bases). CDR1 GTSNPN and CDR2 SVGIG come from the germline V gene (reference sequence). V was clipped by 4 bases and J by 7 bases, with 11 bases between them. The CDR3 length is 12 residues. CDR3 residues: CAWNTGGNEQFF. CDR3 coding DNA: TGTGCCTGGAATACAGGTGGGAATGAGCAGTTCTTC.

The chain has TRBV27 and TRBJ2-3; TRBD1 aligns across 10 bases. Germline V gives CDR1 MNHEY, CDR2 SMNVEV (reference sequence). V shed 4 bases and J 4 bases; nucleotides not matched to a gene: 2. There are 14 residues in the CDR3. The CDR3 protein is CASSSDRGADTQYF. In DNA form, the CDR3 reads TGTGCCAGCAGTTCGGACAGGGGGGCAGATACGCAGTATTTT.

The CDR3 here is CASSDRGGNTIYF. CDR3 nucleotides: TGTGCCAGCAGTGACAGGGGTGGAAACACCATATATTTT. The chain joins TRBV2 to TRBJ1-3, with D perhaps TRBD1 (6 bases). From germline, CDR1 is SNHLY and CDR2 FYNNEI. V was shortened by 3 bases and J by 3 bases, with 6 bases between the two germline ends. This CDR3 region has 13 residues.

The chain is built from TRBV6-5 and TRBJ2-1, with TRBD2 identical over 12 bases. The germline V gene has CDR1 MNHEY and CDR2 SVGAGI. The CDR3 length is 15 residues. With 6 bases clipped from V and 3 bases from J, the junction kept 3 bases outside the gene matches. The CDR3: CASRRTSGVYNEQFF. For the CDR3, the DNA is TGTGCCAGCAGACGGACTAGCGGGGTCTACAATGAGCAGTTCTTC.

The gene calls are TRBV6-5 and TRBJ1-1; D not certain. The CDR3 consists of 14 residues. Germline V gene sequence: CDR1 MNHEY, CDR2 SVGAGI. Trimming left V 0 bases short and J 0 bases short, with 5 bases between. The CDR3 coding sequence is TGTGCCAGCAGTTACTCCATTTTGAACACTGAAGCTTTCTTT. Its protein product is CASSYSILNTEAFF.

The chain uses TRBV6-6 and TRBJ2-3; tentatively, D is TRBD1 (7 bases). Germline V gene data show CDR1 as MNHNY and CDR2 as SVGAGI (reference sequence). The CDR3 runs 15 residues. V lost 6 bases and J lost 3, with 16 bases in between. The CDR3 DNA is TGTGCCAGCAGGCGAGACAGGGACTTAACAGATACGCAGTATTTT. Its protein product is CASRRDRDLTDTQYF.

CDR3 nucleotides: TGCAGCGTTGGGGACCATAGCGGGAGTATTATCAACGAGCAGTACTTC. It translates to CSVGDHSGSIINEQYF. The chain combines TRBV29-1 with TRBJ2-7; 9 bases fit TRBD2. With V trimmed by 4 bases and J by 5 bases, 15 bases remained unmatched. Germline V gene sequence: CDR1 SQVTM, CDR2 ANQGSEA. CDR3 size: 16 residues.

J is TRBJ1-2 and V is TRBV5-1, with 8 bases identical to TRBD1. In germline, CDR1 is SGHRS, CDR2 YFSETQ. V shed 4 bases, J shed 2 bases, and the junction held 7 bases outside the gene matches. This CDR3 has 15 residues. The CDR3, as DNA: TGCGCCAGCAGCGGGGGGACAGGATTGAACTATGGCTACACCTTC. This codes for CASSGGTGLNYGYTF.

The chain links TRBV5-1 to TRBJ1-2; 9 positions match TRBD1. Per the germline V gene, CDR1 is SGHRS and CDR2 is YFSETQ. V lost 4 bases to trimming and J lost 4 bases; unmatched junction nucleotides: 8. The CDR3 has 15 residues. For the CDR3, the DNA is TGCGCCAGCAGCGAAACCGGGACAGGGCGCTATGGCTACACCTTC. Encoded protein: CASSETGTGRYGYTF.

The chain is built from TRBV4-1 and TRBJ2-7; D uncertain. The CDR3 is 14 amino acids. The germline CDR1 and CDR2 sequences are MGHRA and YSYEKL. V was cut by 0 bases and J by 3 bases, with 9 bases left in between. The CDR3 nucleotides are TGCGCCAGCAGCCAAGAAGCACCTGGCTACGAGCAGTACTTC. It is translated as CASSQEAPGYEQYF.

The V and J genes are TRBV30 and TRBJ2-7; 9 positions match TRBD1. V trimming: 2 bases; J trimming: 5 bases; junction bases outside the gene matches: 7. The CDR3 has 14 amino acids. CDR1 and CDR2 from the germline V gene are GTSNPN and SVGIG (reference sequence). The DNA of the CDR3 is TGTGCCTGGAGTATGACAGGGGGTTCTGACGAGCAGTACTTC. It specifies CAWSMTGGSDEQYF.

CDR3 residues: CASSLNRDEQFF. DNA for the CDR3: TGTGCCAGCAGCTTGAACCGAGATGAGCAGTTCTTC. The gene calls are TRBV11-2 and TRBJ2-1; D is undetermined. Trimming pared 3 bases from V and 8 bases from J, leaving 8 bases between. The germline V gene encodes CDR1 SGHAT and CDR2 FQNNGV. The CDR3 consists of 12 residues.

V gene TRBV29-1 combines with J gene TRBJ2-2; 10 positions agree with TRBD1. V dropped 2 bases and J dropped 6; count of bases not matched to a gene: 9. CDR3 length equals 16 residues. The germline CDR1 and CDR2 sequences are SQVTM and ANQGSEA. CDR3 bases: TGCAGCGTTGAATCAACACTAGGGACAGGGGCCGGGGAGCTGTTTTTT. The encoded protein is CSVESTLGTGAGELFF.

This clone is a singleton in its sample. CDR3 region: CASSSSTGGARTGELFF. The CDR3 DNA reads TGTGCCAGCAGTTCCTCTACGGGGGGGGCTAGAACCGGGGAGCTGTTTTTT. J is TRBJ2-2 and V is TRBV27; TRBD2 matches at 8 bases. The CDR3 is made up of 17 amino acids. Losses at the gene ends were 4 bases for V and 5 bases for J; bases not matched to a gene: 12. Germline-derived CDR1 and CDR2 are MNHEY and SMNVEV (reference sequence).

The CDR3 DNA sequence: TGTGCCAGTATAGGATTGGCGACAGGGGGCGCGGGCACTGAAGCTTTCTTT. This codes for CASIGLATGGAGTEAFF. This sequence joins TRBV19 and TRBJ1-1; 10 bases fit TRBD1. From germline, CDR1 is LNHDA and CDR2 SQIVND (reference sequence). The CDR3 sequence is 17 residues long. V dropped 7 bases and J dropped 4; count of bases not matched to a gene: 15. Combining the CDR3 with reference TRBV19 and TRBJ1-1 gives the whole variable domain DGGITQSPKYLFRKEGQNVTLSCEQNLNHDAMYWYRQDPGQGLRLIYYSQIVNDFQKGDIAEGYSVSREKKESFPLTVTSAQKNPTAFYLCASIGLATGGAGTEAFFGQGTRLTVV.

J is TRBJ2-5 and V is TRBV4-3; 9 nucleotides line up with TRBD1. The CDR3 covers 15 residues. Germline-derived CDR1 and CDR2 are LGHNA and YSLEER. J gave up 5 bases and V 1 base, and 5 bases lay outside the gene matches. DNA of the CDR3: TGCGCCAGCAGCCAAGGGACAGGGGAGTCGGAGACCCAGTACTTC. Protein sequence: CASSQGTGESETQYF.

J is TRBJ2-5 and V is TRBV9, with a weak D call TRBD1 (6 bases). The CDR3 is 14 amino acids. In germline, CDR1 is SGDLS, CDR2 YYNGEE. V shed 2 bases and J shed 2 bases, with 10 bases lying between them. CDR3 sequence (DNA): TGTGCCAGCAGCGTTGTAGGGGGACAAGAGACCCAGTACTTC. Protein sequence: CASSVVGGQETQYF.

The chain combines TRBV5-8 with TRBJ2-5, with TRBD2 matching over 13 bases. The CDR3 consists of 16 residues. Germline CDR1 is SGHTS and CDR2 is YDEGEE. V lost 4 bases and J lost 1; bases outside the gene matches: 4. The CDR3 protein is CASSGLAGATQETQYF. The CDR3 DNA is TGTGCCAGCAGCGGACTAGCGGGGGCCACCCAAGAGACCCAGTACTTC.

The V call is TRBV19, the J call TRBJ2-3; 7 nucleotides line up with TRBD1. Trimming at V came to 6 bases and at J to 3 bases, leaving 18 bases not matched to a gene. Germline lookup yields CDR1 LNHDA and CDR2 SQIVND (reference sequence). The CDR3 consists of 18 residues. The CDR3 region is CASSNFNPQGYSTDTQYF. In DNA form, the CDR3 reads TGTGCCAGTAGCAATTTCAACCCACAGGGGTATTCGACAGATACGCAGTATTTT. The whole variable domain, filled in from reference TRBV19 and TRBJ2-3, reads DGGITQSPKYLFRKEGQNVTLSCEQNLNHDAMYWYRQDPGQGLRLIYYSQIVNDFQKGDIAEGYSVSREKKESFPLTVTSAQKNPTAFYLCASSNFNPQGYSTDTQYFGPGTRLTVL.

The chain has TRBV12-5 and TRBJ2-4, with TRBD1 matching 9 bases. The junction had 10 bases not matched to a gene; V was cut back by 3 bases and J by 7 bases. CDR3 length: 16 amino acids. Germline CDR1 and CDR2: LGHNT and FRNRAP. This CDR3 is CASGFILQGATNIQYF. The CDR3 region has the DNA TGTGCTAGTGGTTTTATTCTACAGGGGGCTACGAACATTCAGTACTTC.

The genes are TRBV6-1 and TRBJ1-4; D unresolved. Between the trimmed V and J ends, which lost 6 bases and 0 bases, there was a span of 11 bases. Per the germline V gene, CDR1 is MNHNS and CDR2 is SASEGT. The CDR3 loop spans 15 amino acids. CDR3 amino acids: CASSGEDPTNEKLFF. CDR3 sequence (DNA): TGTGCCAGCAGCGGGGAGGATCCAACTAATGAAAAACTGTTTTTT.

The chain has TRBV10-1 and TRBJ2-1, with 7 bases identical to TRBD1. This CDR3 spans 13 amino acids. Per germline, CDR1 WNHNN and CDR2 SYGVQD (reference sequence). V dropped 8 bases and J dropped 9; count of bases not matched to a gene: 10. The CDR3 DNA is TGCGCCAGCGGACATACAGGGGAAGCTGAGCAGTTCTTC. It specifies CASGHTGEAEQFF.

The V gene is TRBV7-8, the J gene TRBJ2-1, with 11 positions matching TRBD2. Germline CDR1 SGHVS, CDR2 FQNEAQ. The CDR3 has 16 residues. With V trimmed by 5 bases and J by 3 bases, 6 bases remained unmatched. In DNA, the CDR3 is TGTGCCAGCAGCAGAGGGGGGACTAGCGGCTACAATGAGCAGTTCTTC. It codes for CASSRGGTSGYNEQFF.

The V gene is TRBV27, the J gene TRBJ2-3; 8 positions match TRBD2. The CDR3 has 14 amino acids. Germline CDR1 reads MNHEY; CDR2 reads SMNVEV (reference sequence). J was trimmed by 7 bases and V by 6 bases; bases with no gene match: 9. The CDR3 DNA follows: TGTGCCAGCAGGGTGACGGGGGGGGTAAATACGCAGTATTTT. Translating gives CASRVTGGVNTQYF.

As DNA, the CDR3 is TGTGCCAGCAGCTTGGAGACAGGCTACTTCACCGGGGAGCTGTTTTTT. This encodes CASSLETGYFTGELFF. The chain has TRBV5-4 and TRBJ2-2, with D tentatively TRBD1 (6 bases). The V gene's germline CDR1 is SGHNT and CDR2 YYREEE (reference sequence). V shed 0 bases and J shed 4 bases, with 13 bases lying between them. The CDR3 consists of 16 residues.

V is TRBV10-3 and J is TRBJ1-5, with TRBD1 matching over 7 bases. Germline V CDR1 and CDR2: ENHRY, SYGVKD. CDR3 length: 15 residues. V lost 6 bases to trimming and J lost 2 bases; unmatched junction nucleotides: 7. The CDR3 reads CAISHRGWGNQPQHF. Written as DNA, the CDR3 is TGTGCCATCAGCCACAGGGGCTGGGGCAATCAGCCCCAGCATTTT.

The CDR3 DNA sequence: TGTGCCAGCATGACGGGAGATTACTCCTACAATGAGCAGTTCTTC. Encoded protein: CASMTGDYSYNEQFF. V usage is TRBV27 and J usage is TRBJ2-1, with D possibly TRBD2 on 6 matching bases. CDR3 size: 15 residues. V was cut by 7 bases and J by 0 bases, with 13 bases left in between. In germline, CDR1 is MNHEY, CDR2 SMNVEV (reference sequence).

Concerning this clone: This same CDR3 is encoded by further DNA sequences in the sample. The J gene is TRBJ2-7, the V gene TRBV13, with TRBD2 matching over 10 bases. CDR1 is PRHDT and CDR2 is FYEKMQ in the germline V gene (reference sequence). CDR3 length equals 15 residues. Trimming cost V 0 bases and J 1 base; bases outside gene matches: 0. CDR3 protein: CASSLGLAGSYEQYF. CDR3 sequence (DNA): TGTGCCAGCAGCTTAGGACTAGCGGGATCCTACGAGCAGTACTTC.